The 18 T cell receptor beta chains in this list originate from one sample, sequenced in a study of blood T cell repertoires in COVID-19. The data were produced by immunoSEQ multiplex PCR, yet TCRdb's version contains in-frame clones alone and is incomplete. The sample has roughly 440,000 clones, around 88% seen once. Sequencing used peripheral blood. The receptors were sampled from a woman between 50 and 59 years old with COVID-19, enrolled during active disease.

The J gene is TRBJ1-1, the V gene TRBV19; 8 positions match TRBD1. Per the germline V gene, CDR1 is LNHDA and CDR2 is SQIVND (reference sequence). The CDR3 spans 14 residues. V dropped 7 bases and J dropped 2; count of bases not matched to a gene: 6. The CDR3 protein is CASTGTGGNTEAFF. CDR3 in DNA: TGTGCCAGTACTGGTACAGGGGGAAACACTGAAGCTTTCTTT.

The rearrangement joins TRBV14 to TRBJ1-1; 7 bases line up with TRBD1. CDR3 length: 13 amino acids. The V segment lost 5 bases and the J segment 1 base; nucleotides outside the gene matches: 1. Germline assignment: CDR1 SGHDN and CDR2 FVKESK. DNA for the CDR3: TGTGCCAGCAGCTGGGACAGGAACACTGAAGCTTTCTTT. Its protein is CASSWDRNTEAFF.

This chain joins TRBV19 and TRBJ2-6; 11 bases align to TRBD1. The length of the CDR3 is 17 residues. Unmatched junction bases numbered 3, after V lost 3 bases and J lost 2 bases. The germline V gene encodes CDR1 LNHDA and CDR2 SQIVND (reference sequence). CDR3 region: CASSIWTGGPGANVLTF. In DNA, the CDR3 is TGTGCCAGTAGTATCTGGACAGGGGGCCCTGGGGCCAACGTCCTGACTTTC.

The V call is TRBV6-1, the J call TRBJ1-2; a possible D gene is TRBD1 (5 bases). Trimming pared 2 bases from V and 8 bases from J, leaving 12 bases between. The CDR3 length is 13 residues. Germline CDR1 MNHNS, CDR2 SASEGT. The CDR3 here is CASSESGGRGYTF. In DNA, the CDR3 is TGTGCCAGCAGTGAATCGGGGGGACGGGGCTACACCTTC.

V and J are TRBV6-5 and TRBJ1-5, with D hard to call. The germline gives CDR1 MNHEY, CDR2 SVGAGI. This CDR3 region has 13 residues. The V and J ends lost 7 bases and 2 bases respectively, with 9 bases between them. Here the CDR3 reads CASKSGRNQPQHF. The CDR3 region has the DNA TGTGCCAGCAAATCCGGTCGCAATCAGCCCCAGCATTTT.

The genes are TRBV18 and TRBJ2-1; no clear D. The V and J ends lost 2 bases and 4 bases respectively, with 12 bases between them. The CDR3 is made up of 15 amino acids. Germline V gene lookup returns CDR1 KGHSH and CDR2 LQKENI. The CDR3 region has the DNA TGTGCCAGCTCACCAACAGAACCTCGATACAATGAGCAGTTCTTC. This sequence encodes CASSPTEPRYNEQFF.

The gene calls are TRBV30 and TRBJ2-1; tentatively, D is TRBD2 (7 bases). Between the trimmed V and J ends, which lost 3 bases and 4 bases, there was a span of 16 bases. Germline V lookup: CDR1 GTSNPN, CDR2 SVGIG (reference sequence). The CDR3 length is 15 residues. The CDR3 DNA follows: TGTGCCTGGAGCGCCGAGGGGGGGTTATACAATGAGCAGTTCTTC. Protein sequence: CAWSAEGGLYNEQFF.

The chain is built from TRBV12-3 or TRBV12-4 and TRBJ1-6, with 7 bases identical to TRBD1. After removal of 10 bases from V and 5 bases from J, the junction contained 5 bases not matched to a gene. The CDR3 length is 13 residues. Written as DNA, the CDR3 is TGTGCCACCCAACAGGGGAATAATTCACCCCTCCACTTT. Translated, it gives CATQQGNNSPLHF.

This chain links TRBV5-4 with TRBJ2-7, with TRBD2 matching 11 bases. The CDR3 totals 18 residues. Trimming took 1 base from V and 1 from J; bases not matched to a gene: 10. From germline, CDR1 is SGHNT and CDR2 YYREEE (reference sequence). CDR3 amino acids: CASSLSPSGGSISYEQYF. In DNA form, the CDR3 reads TGTGCCAGCAGCTTGTCCCCTAGCGGGGGGTCCATATCCTACGAGCAGTACTTC.

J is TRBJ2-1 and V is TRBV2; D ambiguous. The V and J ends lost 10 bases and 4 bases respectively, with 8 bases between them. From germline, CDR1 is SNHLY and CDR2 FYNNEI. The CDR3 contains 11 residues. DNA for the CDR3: TGTGCCAACTCGGTTTACAATGAGCAGTTCTTC. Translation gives CANSVYNEQFF.

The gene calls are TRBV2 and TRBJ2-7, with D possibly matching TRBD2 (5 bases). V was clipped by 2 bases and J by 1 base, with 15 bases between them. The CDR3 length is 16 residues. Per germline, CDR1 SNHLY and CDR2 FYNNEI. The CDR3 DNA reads TGTGCCAGCAGTGAAAGGTGGCGGGTTCCTTCCTACGAGCAGTACTTC. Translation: CASSERWRVPSYEQYF.

CDR3 sequence: CASSLTNPLLGYTF. The CDR3 DNA is TGTGCCAGCAGCTTAACTAACCCCCTCTTGGGCTACACCTTC. The chain links TRBV7-9 to TRBJ1-2; D is ambiguous. Between the trimmed V and J ends, which lost 2 bases and 8 bases, there was a span of 15 bases. CDR3 length: 14 amino acids. Germline values: CDR1 SEHNR, CDR2 FQNEAQ (reference sequence). Full variable domain (rest looked up from reference TRBV7-9 and TRBJ1-2): DTGVSQNPRHKITKRGQNVTFRCDPISEHNRLYWYRQTLGQGPEFLTYFQNEAQLEKSRLLSDRFSAERPKGSFSTLEIQRTEQGDSAMYLCASSLTNPLLGYTFGSGTRLTVV.

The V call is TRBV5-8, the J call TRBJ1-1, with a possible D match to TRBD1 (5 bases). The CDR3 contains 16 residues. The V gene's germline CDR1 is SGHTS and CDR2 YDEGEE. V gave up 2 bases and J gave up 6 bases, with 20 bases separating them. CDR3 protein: CASSFPGVTRLAEAFF. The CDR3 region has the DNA TGTGCCAGCAGCTTTCCGGGGGTCACGAGGTTGGCTGAAGCTTTCTTT. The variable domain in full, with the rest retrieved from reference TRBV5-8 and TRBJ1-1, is EAGVTQSPTHLIKTRGQQATLRCSPISGHTSVYWYQQALGLGLQFLLWYDEGEERNRGNFPPRFSGRQFPNYSSELNVNALELEDSALYLCASSFPGVTRLAEAFFGQGTRLTVV.

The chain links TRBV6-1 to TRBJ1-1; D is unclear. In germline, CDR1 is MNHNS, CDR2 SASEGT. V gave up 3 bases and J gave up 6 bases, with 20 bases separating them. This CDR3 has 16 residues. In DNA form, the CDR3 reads TGTGCCAGCAGTGAGCGTGGAGGCCGAACGGTCGCTGAAGCTTTCTTT. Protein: CASSERGGRTVAEAFF.

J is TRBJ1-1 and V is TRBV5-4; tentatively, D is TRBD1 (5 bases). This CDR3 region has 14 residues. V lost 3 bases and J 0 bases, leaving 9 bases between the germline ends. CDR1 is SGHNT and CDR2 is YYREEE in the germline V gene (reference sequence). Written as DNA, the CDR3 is TGTGCCAGCAGCTCTCAGGGTCTGAACACTGAAGCTTTCTTT. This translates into CASSSQGLNTEAFF.

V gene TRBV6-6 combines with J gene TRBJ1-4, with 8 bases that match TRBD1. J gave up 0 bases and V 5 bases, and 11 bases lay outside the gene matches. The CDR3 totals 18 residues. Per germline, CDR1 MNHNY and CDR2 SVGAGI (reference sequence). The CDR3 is CASSRTGPWGATNEKLFF. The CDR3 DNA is TGTGCCAGCAGTCGGACAGGGCCGTGGGGGGCAACTAATGAAAAACTGTTTTTT.

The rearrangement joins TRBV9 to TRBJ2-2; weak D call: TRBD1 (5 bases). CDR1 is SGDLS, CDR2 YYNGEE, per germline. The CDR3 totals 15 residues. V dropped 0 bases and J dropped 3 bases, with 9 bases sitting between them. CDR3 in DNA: TGTGCCAGCAGCGTAGGTCAGGGTTACACCGGGGAGCTGTTTTTT. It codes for CASSVGQGYTGELFF.

CDR3 in amino acids: CASSQVPRGRATEAFF. The DNA for the CDR3 is TGCGCCAGCAGCCAAGTACCCAGGGGGCGGGCCACTGAAGCTTTCTTT. The V and J genes are TRBV4-1 and TRBJ1-1; 8 positions agree with TRBD1. The ends lost 1 base at V and 4 bases at J; junction bases unmatched: 8. The CDR3 extends over 16 amino acids. The V gene's germline CDR1 is MGHRA and CDR2 YSYEKL.